This is a list of T cell receptor beta chains from one sample in a study of blood T cell repertoires in COVID-19. Only in-frame clones appear in the TCRdb table, and some are missing; sequencing was by immunoSEQ multiplex PCR. Here the sample spans approximately 280,000 clones, approximately 84% being singletons. The specimen sequenced was peripheral blood. The receptors derive from a human donor with COVID-19, enrolled during active disease. The donor label of this sample is uncertain. CDR3s include the opening cysteine and the closing phenylalanine or tryptophan. Each record gives: J gene, V gene, clone size, D gene, CDR3 protein, CDR3 DNA. The D gene is left open where the match is weak. For some rows the clone size is stated as once, few or many, or as a class when expanded; others skip it.

j_gene: TRBJ1-4; v_gene: TRBV27; abundance: NA; d_gene: NA; CDR3aa: CASSAGGVWEKLFF; CDR3nt: TGTGCCAGCAGTGCGGGGGGCGTTTGGGAAAAACTGTTTTTT
j_gene: TRBJ2-1; v_gene: TRBV6-5; abundance: NA; d_gene: NA; CDR3aa: CASRRQGVNNEQFF; CDR3nt: TGTGCCAGCAGAAGGCAGGGTGTAAACAATGAGCAGTTCTTC
j_gene: TRBJ2-7; v_gene: TRBV11-3; abundance: many; d_gene: TRBD1; CDR3aa: CASSYGTGGEQYF; CDR3nt: TGTGCCAGCAGCTACGGGACAGGGGGCGAGCAGTACTTC
j_gene: TRBJ2-5; v_gene: TRBV5-1; abundance: NA; d_gene: TRBD2; CDR3aa: CASSSLGGSEETQYF; CDR3nt: TGCGCCAGCAGCAGTTTAGGCGGGAGCGAGGAGACCCAGTACTTC
j_gene: TRBJ1-5; v_gene: TRBV6-5; abundance: NA; d_gene: TRBD1; CDR3aa: CASRDRSNQPQHF; CDR3nt: TGTGCCAGCAGGGACAGGAGTAATCAGCCCCAGCATTTT
j_gene: TRBJ1-1; v_gene: TRBV28; abundance: NA; d_gene: NA; CDR3aa: CASTTPGTPNTEAFF; CDR3nt: TGTGCCAGCACCACCCCCGGGACACCTAACACTGAAGCTTTCTTT
j_gene: TRBJ2-2; v_gene: TRBV27; abundance: NA; d_gene: TRBD2; CDR3aa: CASSLTSGISGELFF; CDR3nt: TGTGCCAGCAGTTTGACTAGCGGGATAAGCGGGGAGCTGTTTTTT
j_gene: TRBJ2-7; v_gene: TRBV6-5; abundance: NA; d_gene: NA; CDR3aa: CASSGVSSYEQYF; CDR3nt: TGTGCCAGCTCGGGGGTGAGCTCCTACGAGCAGTACTTC
j_gene: TRBJ1-6; v_gene: TRBV14; abundance: NA; d_gene: NA; CDR3aa: CASSQEGWGGSPLHF; CDR3nt: TGTGCCAGCAGCCAAGAAGGATGGGGCGGTTCACCCCTCCACTTT
j_gene: TRBJ2-7; v_gene: TRBV11-2; abundance: once; d_gene: NA; CDR3aa: CASSPYAEGRSSYEQYF; CDR3nt: TGTGCCAGCAGCCCGTACGCCGAGGGAAGATCCTCCTACGAGCAGTACTTC
j_gene: TRBJ2-5; v_gene: TRBV30; abundance: NA; d_gene: TRBD2; CDR3aa: CALGLAGVGQETQYF; CDR3nt: TGTGCCTTGGGACTAGCGGGAGTTGGGCAAGAGACCCAGTACTTC
j_gene: TRBJ2-1; v_gene: TRBV9; abundance: NA; d_gene: TRBD2; CDR3aa: CASSVATSGSSEQFF; CDR3nt: TGTGCCAGCAGCGTAGCGACTAGCGGGAGCTCTGAGCAGTTCTTC
j_gene: TRBJ1-6; v_gene: TRBV7-2; abundance: NA; d_gene: TRBD1; CDR3aa: CASRGTGRNSPLHF; CDR3nt: TGTGCCAGCAGAGGGACAGGGAGGAATTCACCCCTCCACTTT
j_gene: TRBJ2-7; v_gene: TRBV11-2; abundance: once; d_gene: NA; CDR3aa: CASSPSYEQYF; CDR3nt: TGTGCCAGCAGCCCTTCCTACGAGCAGTACTTC
j_gene: TRBJ1-4; v_gene: TRBV19; abundance: NA; d_gene: NA; CDR3aa: CASGPATNEKLFF; CDR3nt: TGTGCCAGTGGGCCTGCAACTAATGAAAAACTGTTTTTT
j_gene: TRBJ2-2; v_gene: TRBV30; abundance: NA; d_gene: NA; CDR3aa: CAWIPANTGELFF; CDR3nt: TGTGCCTGGATCCCGGCGAACACCGGGGAGCTGTTTTTT
j_gene: TRBJ2-3; v_gene: TRBV9; abundance: NA; d_gene: NA; CDR3aa: CASSVAGTDTQYF; CDR3nt: TGTGCCAGCAGCGTAGCGGGCACAGATACGCAGTATTTT
j_gene: TRBJ2-2; v_gene: TRBV5-6; abundance: NA; d_gene: TRBD2; CDR3aa: CASSLGPASGTVVGGELFF; CDR3nt: TGTGCCAGCAGCTTAGGACCGGCTAGCGGGACTGTGGTAGGCGGGGAGCTGTTTTTT